The 5 T cell receptor beta chains presented below share a single source sample, sequenced in a study of cytomegalovirus exposure and HLA in healthy donors. The PCR ran on 60 Vbeta and 13 Jbeta primers. Assay: immunoSEQ multiplex PCR; the TCRdb copy retains only in-frame clones and omits some. The sample includes about 200,000 clones, about 78% of them seen just once. The specimen was PBMCs. Receptors originate from a male donor in good health and CMV-seronegative.

The chain uses TRBV6-5 and TRBJ2-1; D possibly corresponds to TRBD2 (5 bases). This CDR3 spans 13 amino acids. CDR1 MNHEY and CDR2 SVGAGI come from the germline V gene. Trimming removed 5 bases at V and 7 bases at J, with 12 bases between. The CDR3 DNA is TGTGCCAGCAGTGTGGGCGGAGGTAATGAGCAGTTCTTC. As protein: CASSVGGGNEQFF.

V gene TRBV28 combines with J gene TRBJ1-2; the match to TRBD1 covers 8 bases. This CDR3 is built from 15 residues. Germline lookup yields CDR1 MDHEN and CDR2 SYDVKM. Unmatched junction bases numbered 12, after V lost 2 bases and J lost 10 bases. CDR3 amino acids: CASSLPGTGKAFYTF. The CDR3 DNA is TGTGCCAGCAGTTTACCTGGGACAGGAAAAGCCTTCTACACCTTC.

The gene calls are TRBV5-1 and TRBJ2-7; TRBD1 matches at 9 bases. With V trimmed by 1 base and J by 3 bases, 5 bases remained unmatched. Germline V gene lookup returns CDR1 SGHRS and CDR2 YFSETQ. The CDR3 runs 15 residues. CDR3 sequence: CASSLHPGQGYEQYF. The CDR3 coding sequence is TGCGCCAGCAGCTTGCATCCGGGACAGGGCTACGAGCAGTACTTC.

This chain uses TRBV6-1 with TRBJ1-2, with D tentatively TRBD1 (5 bases). With 1 base removed from V and 0 bases from J, the gap between germline ends came to 9 bases. This CDR3 is built from 15 residues. Germline V gives CDR1 MNHNS, CDR2 SASEGT. The CDR3 is CASSEVGASNYGYTF. CDR3 coding DNA: TGTGCCAGCAGTGAAGTTGGGGCCTCTAACTATGGCTACACCTTC.

The chain couples TRBV5-6 to TRBJ1-5; a weak D match, TRBD1 (6 bases). From germline, CDR1 is SGHDT and CDR2 YYEEEE. The CDR3 sequence is 14 residues long. Trimming took off 4 bases at V and 4 bases at J, with 12 bases between the two ends. Here the CDR3 reads CASSPGTLNQPQHF. CDR3 DNA sequence: TGTGCCAGCAGCCCCGGGACACTAAATCAGCCCCAGCATTTT.